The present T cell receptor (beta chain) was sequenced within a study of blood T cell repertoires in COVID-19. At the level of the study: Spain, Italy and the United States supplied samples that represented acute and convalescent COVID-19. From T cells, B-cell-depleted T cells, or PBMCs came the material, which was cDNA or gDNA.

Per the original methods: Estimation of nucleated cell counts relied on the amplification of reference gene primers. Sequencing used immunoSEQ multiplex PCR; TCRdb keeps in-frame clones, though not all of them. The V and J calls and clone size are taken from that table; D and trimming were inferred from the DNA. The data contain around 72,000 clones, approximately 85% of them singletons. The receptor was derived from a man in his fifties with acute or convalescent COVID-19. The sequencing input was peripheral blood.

As DNA, the CDR3 is TGTGCCAGCAGTGAGGGCCGCCTGGAAGGAGCTTTCTTT. It is translated as CASSEGRLEGAFF. The chain combines TRBV6-1 with TRBJ1-1; D remains ambiguous. V lost 3 bases and J 10 bases, leaving 15 bases between the germline ends. This CDR3 region has 13 residues. CDR1 is MNHNS, CDR2 SASEGT, per germline.